The rows below give T cell receptor beta chains drawn from one sample of a study of T cell responses to AZD1222 COVID-19 vaccine. Clones were sequenced by immunoSEQ multiplex PCR, and TCRdb holds only the in-frame ones, with some missing. The table shows approximately 190,000 clones, with over 80% occurring only once. The material was peripheral blood, obtained on day 0 of MenACWY control vaccination. These receptors all come from an adult in good health. The CDR3 runs from the conserved cysteine through the conserved F or W. D genes are given only for firm matches. Clone size is not always given. Where it is, it says once, few, many or a class for expanded clones.

CDR3nt	CDR3aa	d_gene	v_gene	j_gene	abundance
TGTGCCAGCAGCAAGGGGGCGTCGGCCCTGAACACTGAAGCTTTCTTT	CASSKGASALNTEAFF	TRBD1	TRBV28	TRBJ1-1	once
TGCGCCAGCAGCCAAGATCTCAGTAGCGGGGAAAACGAGCAGTACTTC	CASSQDLSSGENEQYF	TRBD2	TRBV4-3	TRBJ2-7	NA
TGCGCCAGCAGCTTAGCGGGGACAGGGGGCTACGAGCAGTACTTC	CASSLAGTGGYEQYF	TRBD1	TRBV5-1	TRBJ2-7	NA
TGTGCCAGCAGCCTAACCTCACCGGGACTAGCGGGCCATCTTAGCACAGATACGCAGTATTTT	CASSLTSPGLAGHLSTDTQYF	TRBD2	TRBV7-3	TRBJ2-3	NA
TGTGCCAGCAGCCCCGGGACAGGACTTGAGGATGAGCAGTTCTTC	CASSPGTGLEDEQFF	TRBD1	TRBV5-6	TRBJ2-1	NA
TGTGCCTGGAGTCGCGGACACAGCCTAGAGCAGTACTTC	CAWSRGHSLEQYF	NA	TRBV30	TRBJ2-7	NA
TGTGCCAGCCCGGGACAATACAATGAGCAGTTCTTC	CASPGQYNEQFF	NA	TRBV6-4	TRBJ2-1	NA
TGTGCCAGCAGCCGGGACCAAAGCAATCAGCCCCAGCATTTT	CASSRDQSNQPQHF	NA	TRBV7-9	TRBJ1-5	NA
TGTGCCAGCAGTTCCGGGACAGGTTACTTCTATGGCTACACCTTC	CASSSGTGYFYGYTF	TRBD1	TRBV6-5	TRBJ1-2	NA
TGTGCCAGCAGCTTAGCGGGTGGAGAGCAGTACTTC	CASSLAGGEQYF	NA	TRBV7-6	TRBJ2-7	NA
TGTGCCAGCAGCCAAGGACTCGGGGGGGACGAGCAGTACTTC	CASSQGLGGDEQYF	TRBD2	TRBV3-1/TRBV3-2	TRBJ2-7	NA
TGTGCCTGGAGTTTCTCTGAAAAACTGTTTTTT	CAWSFSEKLFF	NA	TRBV30	TRBJ1-4	NA
TGTGCCAGCAGTTATTCTGGACGGCAAGCTAACTATGGCTACACCTTC	CASSYSGRQANYGYTF	NA	TRBV6-5	TRBJ1-2	once
TGCAGTGCTAGCCTGGATGTGGCGCAGTACTTC	CSASLDVAQYF	NA	TRBV20-1	TRBJ2-7	NA
TGTGCCAGCAGTCCGCAGACCCGATCCGGGGAGCTGTTTTTT	CASSPQTRSGELFF	NA	TRBV28	TRBJ2-2	few
TGTGCCAGCTCATACTCAGGGGGCGGAACTCAGCCCCAGCATTTT	CASSYSGGGTQPQHF	TRBD1	TRBV18	TRBJ1-5	NA
TGTGCCAGCAGCGGACTAGCGGGAGTCAGAAACATTCAGTACTTC	CASSGLAGVRNIQYF	TRBD2	TRBV6-5	TRBJ2-4	NA
TGTGCCAGCAGTTCGCAGGGTTCCTACGAGCAGTACTTC	CASSSQGSYEQYF	NA	TRBV6-5	TRBJ2-7	NA